This is a list of T cell receptor beta chains from one sample in a study of blood T cell repertoires in COVID-19. Profiling relied on immunoSEQ multiplex PCR, and the TCRdb table lists in-frame clones only, not all of them. The sample carries 50,000 to 75,000 clones, around 92% recorded once. Sequencing used peripheral blood. The receptors originated from a man in his fifties with active COVID-19. Both conserved end residues are part of each CDR3. A D gene is named only where the DNA matches it firmly. Clone size is stated in some rows and not others, as once, few, many or a class when expanded.

j_gene | abundance | d_gene | len | v_gene | CDR3nt | CDR3aa
TRBJ2-7 | once | NA | 19 | TRBV5-1 | TGCGCCAGCAGCTTGGGCCCGGCCAGGGCCCAACCTGGGAACTACGAGCAGTACTTC | CASSLGPARAQPGNYEQYF
TRBJ1-4 | NA | NA | 17 | TRBV28 | TGTGCCAGCACCAATATGAAATGGAAGACTAATGAGAAAAAACTGTTTTTT | CASTNMKWKTNEKKLFF
TRBJ2-2 | NA | NA | 14 | TRBV6-4 | TGTGCCAGCAGTTCTGCAGGGAACACCGGGGAGCTGTTTTTT | CASSSAGNTGELFF
TRBJ1-1 | NA | NA | 15 | TRBV11-2 | TGTGCCAGCAGCTTAGCCAGTGGTGTGGACACTGAAGCTTTCTTT | CASSLASGVDTEAFF
TRBJ1-1 | once | NA | 12 | TRBV12-3/TRBV12-4 | TGTGCCAGCAGGCCAGGGGCCACTGAAGCTTTCTTT | CASRPGATEAFF
TRBJ2-6 | NA | TRBD2 | 15 | TRBV3-1/TRBV3-2 | TGTGCCAGCGGGGGGGGGACCTCTGGGGCCAACGTCCTGACTTTC | CASGGGTSGANVLTF
TRBJ2-5 | NA | TRBD2 | 16 | TRBV11-1 | TGTGCCAGCAGCTTGGCGCTAGCGGGGGGCCAAGAGACCCAGTACTTC | CASSLALAGGQETQYF
TRBJ2-7 | NA | TRBD1 | 17 | TRBV5-5 | TGTGCCAGCAGCAGGGCTGATCTCCAGGGGGCCCGAAGGGAGCAGTACTTC | CASSRADLQGARREQYF
TRBJ1-2 | NA | NA | 14 | TRBV11-2 | TGTGCCAGCAGCTTAATTGACGCCTCTAGTAGCAACACCTTC | CASSLIDASSSNTF
TRBJ2-7 | NA | TRBD2 | 15 | TRBV28 | TGTGCCAGCACTCCGCCGCCGGGGGGGGTGGAAGAGCAGTACTTC | CASTPPPGGVEEQYF
TRBJ2-5 | NA | TRBD1 | 13 | TRBV6-5 | TGTGCCAGCAGGTGGGGACAGGTGGAGACCCAGTACTTC | CASRWGQVETQYF
TRBJ2-1 | NA | TRBD2 | 16 | TRBV7-6 | TGTGCCAGCAGCCCCTCCAGCGGGGGCTACTACAATGAGCAGTTCTTC | CASSPSSGGYYNEQFF
TRBJ1-1 | NA | TRBD1 | 15 | TRBV11-3 | TGTGCCAGCAGCGCCCGGACAGGAGGTTTCCCTGAAGCTTTCTTT | CASSARTGGFPEAFF
TRBJ1-6 | NA | NA | 13 | TRBV6-4 | TGTGCCAGCAGTCAGACTTATAATTCACCCCTCCACTTT | CASSQTYNSPLHF
TRBJ2-3 | NA | TRBD1 | 15 | TRBV18 | TGTGCCAGCTCACTTATGACAGGGGGCACAGATACGCAGTATTTT | CASSLMTGGTDTQYF
TRBJ1-2 | NA | TRBD1 | 15 | TRBV28 | TGTGCCAGCAGTCTACAGGACAGGCGGCACTATGGCTACACCTTC | CASSLQDRRHYGYTF
TRBJ1-1 | NA | TRBD1 | 15 | TRBV5-1 | TGCGCCAGCAGCGTGGAACGGACAGGGCGGGGTGAAGCTTTCTTT | CASSVERTGRGEAFF
TRBJ1-2 | NA | TRBD1 | 13 | TRBV27 | TGTGCCAGCAGAGCGACAGGGGTGGGTGGCTACACCTTC | CASRATGVGGYTF
TRBJ2-7 | NA | TRBD2 | 16 | TRBV5-1 | TGCGCCAGCAGCATCTCCGCGCTAGCGGGGCAGGTCGAGCAGTACTTC | CASSISALAGQVEQYF
TRBJ1-5 | NA | TRBD1 | 14 | TRBV5-4 | TGTGCCAGCCCCCAGGAAGGGGGCGATCAGCCCCAGCATTTT | CASPQEGGDQPQHF
TRBJ2-6 | NA | TRBD2 | 16 | TRBV6-2/TRBV6-3 | TGTGCCAGCAGATACACGGGGGGTTCTGGGGCCAACGTCCTGACTTTC | CASRYTGGSGANVLTF
TRBJ2-1 | NA | NA | 15 | TRBV7-3 | TGTGCCAGCAGCCCCACCTTCGTAGGGGACAATGAGCAGTTCTTC | CASSPTFVGDNEQFF
TRBJ2-1 | NA | TRBD2 | 16 | TRBV27 | TGTGCCAGCAGTGGACTAGCGGGAGGTATATCCAATGAGCAGTTCTTC | CASSGLAGGISNEQFF
TRBJ2-3 | NA | TRBD2 | 15 | TRBV7-2 | TGTGCCAGCAGCCTACCTAGCGGGACGCGGGATACGCAGTATTTT | CASSLPSGTRDTQYF
TRBJ1-2 | NA | NA | 14 | TRBV14 | TGTGCCAGCAGCCCATGGCGGGGTTTGGGTGGCTACACCTTC | CASSPWRGLGGYTF